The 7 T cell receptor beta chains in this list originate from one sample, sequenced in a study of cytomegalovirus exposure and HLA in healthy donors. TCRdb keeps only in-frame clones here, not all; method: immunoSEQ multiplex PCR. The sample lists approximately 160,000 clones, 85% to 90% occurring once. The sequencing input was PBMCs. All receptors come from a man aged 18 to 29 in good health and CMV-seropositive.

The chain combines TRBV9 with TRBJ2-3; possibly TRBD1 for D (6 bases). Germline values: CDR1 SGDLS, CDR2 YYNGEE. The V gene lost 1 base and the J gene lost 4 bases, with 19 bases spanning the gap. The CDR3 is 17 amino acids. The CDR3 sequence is CASSVKGGPKSPDTQYF. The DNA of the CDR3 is TGTGCCAGCAGCGTAAAAGGGGGACCCAAATCCCCAGATACGCAGTATTTT.

CDR3 sequence reads: CASSELARGFNEQFF. CDR3 bases: TGTGCCAGCAGTGAATTGGCTAGAGGATTCAATGAGCAGTTCTTC. V gene TRBV2 combines with J gene TRBJ2-1; D is undetermined. The CDR3 runs to 15 residues. Germline V gives CDR1 SNHLY, CDR2 FYNNEI. V gave up 2 bases and J gave up 6 bases, with 14 bases separating them.

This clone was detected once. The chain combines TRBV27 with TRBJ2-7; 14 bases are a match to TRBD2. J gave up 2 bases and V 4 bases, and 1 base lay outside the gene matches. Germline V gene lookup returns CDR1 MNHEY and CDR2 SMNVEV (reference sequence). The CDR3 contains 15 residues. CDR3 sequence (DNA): TGTGCCAGCAGTTGGGGACTAGCGGGAGCCTACGAGCAGTACTTC. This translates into CASSWGLAGAYEQYF.

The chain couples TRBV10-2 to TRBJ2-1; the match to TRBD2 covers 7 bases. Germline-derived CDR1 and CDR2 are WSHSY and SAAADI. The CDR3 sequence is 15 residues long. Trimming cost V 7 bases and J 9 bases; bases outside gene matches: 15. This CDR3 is CASNRRLADVSEQFF. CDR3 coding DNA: TGCGCCAGCAATCGACGGCTAGCGGACGTCAGTGAGCAGTTCTTC.

CDR3 region: CASSLGHSGGEAFF. DNA of the CDR3: TGTGCCAGCAGTTTAGGACACTCGGGGGGTGAAGCTTTCTTT. The rearrangement links TRBV28 to TRBJ1-1; the D gene is possibly TRBD1 (5 bases). This CDR3 spans 14 amino acids. The germline CDR1 and CDR2 sequences are MDHEN and SYDVKM. V was trimmed by 2 bases and J by 7 bases, leaving 14 bases between them.

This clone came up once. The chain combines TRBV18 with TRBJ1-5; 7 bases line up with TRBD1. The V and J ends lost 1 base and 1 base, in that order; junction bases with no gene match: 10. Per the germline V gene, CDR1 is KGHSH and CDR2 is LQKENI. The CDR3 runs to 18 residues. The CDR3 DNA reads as TGTGCCAGCTCACCACGCCCCCCGGACAGGATGAGCAATCAGCCCCAGCATTTT. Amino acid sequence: CASSPRPPDRMSNQPQHF.

This CDR3 is CASSVDGDRYTEAFF. CDR3 coding DNA: TGTGCCAGCAGCGTAGATGGGGACAGGTACACTGAAGCTTTCTTT. V is TRBV9 and J is TRBJ1-1, with 8 bases lining up with TRBD1. The CDR3 totals 15 residues. V was pared by 0 bases and J by 3 bases, with 4 bases of the junction left unmatched. Germline-derived CDR1 and CDR2 are SGDLS and YYNGEE.